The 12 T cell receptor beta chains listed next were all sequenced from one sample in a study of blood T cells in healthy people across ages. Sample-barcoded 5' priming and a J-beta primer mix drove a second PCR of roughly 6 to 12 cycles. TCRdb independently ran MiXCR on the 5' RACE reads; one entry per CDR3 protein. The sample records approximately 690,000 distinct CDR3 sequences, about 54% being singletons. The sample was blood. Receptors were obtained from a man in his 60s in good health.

CDR3 nucleotides: TGCGCCAGCAGCCAAGGCGTGGCTAAAAACTCCTACGAGCAGTACTTC. This gives the protein CASSQGVAKNSYEQYF. The chain carries TRBV4-1 and TRBJ2-7; D gene ambiguous. The germline gives CDR1 MGHRA, CDR2 YSYEKL. This CDR3 has 16 residues. V gave up 1 base and J gave up 0 bases, with 13 bases separating them.

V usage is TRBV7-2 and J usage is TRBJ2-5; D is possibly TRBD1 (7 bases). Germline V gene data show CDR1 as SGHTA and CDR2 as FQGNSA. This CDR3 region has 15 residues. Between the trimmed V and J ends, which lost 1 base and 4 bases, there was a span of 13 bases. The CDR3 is CASSLGGQGGETQYF. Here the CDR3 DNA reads TGTGCCAGCAGCTTAGGGGGGCAGGGGGGAGAGACCCAGTACTTC.

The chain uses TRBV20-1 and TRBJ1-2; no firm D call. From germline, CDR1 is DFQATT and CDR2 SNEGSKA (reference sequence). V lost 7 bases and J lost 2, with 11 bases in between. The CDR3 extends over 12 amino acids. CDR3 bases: TGCAGTGTCCCGTCCCGAAACTATGGCTACACCTTC. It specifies CSVPSRNYGYTF.

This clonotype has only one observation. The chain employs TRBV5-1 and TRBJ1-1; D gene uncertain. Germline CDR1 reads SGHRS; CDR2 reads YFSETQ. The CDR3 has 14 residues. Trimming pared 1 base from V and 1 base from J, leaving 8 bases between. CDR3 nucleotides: TGCGCCAGCAGCTTGCAACAGCCGAACACTGAAGCTTTCTTT. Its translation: CASSLQQPNTEAFF.

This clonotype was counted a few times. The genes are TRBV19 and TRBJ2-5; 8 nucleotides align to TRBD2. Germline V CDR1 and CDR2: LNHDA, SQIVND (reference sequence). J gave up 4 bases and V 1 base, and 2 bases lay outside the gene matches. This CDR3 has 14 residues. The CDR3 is CASSIVAGGETQYF. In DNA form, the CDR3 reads TGTGCCAGTAGTATAGTGGCGGGGGGAGAGACCCAGTACTTC.

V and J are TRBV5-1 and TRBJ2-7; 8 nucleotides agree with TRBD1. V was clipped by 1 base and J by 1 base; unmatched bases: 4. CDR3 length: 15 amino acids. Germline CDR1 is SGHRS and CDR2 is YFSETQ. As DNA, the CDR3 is TGCGCCAGCAGCTTGCAGGGGGCCGGTTCCTACGAGCAGTACTTC. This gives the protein CASSLQGAGSYEQYF.

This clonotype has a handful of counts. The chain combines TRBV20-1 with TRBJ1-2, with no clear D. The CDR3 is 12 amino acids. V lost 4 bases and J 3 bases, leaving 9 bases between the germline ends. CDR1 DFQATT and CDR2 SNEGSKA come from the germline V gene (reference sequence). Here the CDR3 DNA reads TGCAGTGCTAAGCCCGGGTACTATGGCTACACCTTC. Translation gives CSAKPGYYGYTF.

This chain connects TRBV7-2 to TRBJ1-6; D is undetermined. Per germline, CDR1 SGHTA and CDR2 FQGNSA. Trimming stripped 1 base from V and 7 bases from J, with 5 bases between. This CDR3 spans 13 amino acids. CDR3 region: CASSLVGNSPLHF. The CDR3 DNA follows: TGTGCCAGCAGCTTAGTGGGAAATTCACCCCTCCACTTT. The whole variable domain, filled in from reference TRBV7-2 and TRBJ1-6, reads GAGVSQSPSNKVTEKGKDVELRCDPISGHTALYWYRQSLGQGLEFLIYFQGNSAPDKSGLPSDRFSAERTGGSVSTLTIQRTQQEDSAVYLCASSLVGNSPLHFGNGTRLTVT.

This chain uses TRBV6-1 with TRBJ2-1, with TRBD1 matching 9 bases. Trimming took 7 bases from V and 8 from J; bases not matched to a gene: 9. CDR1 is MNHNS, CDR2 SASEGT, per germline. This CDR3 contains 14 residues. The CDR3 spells CASNLGTGNHEQFF. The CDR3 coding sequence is TGTGCCAGCAATTTGGGGACAGGGAATCATGAGCAGTTCTTC.

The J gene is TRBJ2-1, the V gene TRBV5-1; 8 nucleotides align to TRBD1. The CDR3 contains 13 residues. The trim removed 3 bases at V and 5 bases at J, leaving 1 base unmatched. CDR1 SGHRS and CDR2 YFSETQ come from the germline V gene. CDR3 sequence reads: CASSSTGDNEQFF. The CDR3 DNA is TGCGCCAGCAGCTCGACAGGGGACAATGAGCAGTTCTTC.

The CDR3 protein is CASSLEGLAVTETQYF. The CDR3 DNA follows: TGTGCCAGCAGCTTAGAGGGACTAGCGGTAACCGAGACCCAGTACTTC. V is TRBV7-2 and J is TRBJ2-5; TRBD2 matches at 11 bases. The CDR3 extends over 16 amino acids. J was trimmed by 5 bases and V by 1 base; bases with no gene match: 6. Germline V gene sequence: CDR1 SGHTA, CDR2 FQGNSA. The entire variable domain, with the rest obtained from reference TRBV7-2 and TRBJ2-5, is as follows: GAGVSQSPSNKVTEKGKDVELRCDPISGHTALYWYRQSLGQGLEFLIYFQGNSAPDKSGLPSDRFSAERTGGSVSTLTIQRTQQEDSAVYLCASSLEGLAVTETQYFGPGTRLLVL.

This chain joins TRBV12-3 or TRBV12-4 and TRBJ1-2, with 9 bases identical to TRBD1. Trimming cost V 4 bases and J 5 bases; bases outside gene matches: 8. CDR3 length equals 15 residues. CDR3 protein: CASSSGQGLWYGYTF. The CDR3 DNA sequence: TGTGCCAGCAGTTCTGGACAGGGGTTATGGTATGGCTACACCTTC.